This entry is about one TCR beta chain. This clone was observed a handful of times. Its binding antigen is unknown. No base quality values were provided; no much bigger clone lies one nucleotide off. This sample was taken from a study of cytomegalovirus exposure and HLA in healthy donors (dated by TCRdb to about 2017). Context from the whole study: An earlier analysis of some 500 of the donors reported 250 to 300 Gb of sequence data and some 120 million unique TCR beta sequences from 150 million to 200 million T cells. Approximately 300 gigabases of sequencing data and tens of millions of unique TCR sequences were included in an early release covering roughly 600 HLA-typed donors. Of the roughly 400 genotyped donors, over 70% fell in the genetic ancestry cluster associated with self-reported Caucasian donors. The study aimed to test whether cataloging public T cell receptors could reveal signatures of past pathogen exposure. Using immunosequencing, the study profiled T cell repertoires from roughly 650 subjects and related those repertoires to cytomegalovirus serostatus. Along with the approximately 700-subject first cohort, a separate validation cohort of over 90 different subjects was used. High-throughput TCR immunosequencing, statistical association of individual TCRs with disease status, and machine learning were combined to predict cytomegalovirus infection status. A later analysis re-examined previously published TCR beta repertoires from more than 550 donors and added high-resolution HLA genotyping to investigate patterns of TCR occurrence. Rather than using new phenotypic data, the later analysis identified candidate immune exposures from TCR beta sequences and from how often those sequences occurred across donors. To decide whether each TCR beta V gene segment behaved as functional or pseudogenic, an earlier analysis of some 600 of the donors relied on high-throughput TCR beta sequencing. Alongside the repertoire data, information on donor age, sex, ethnicity and CMV serostatus was compiled. A later genetic analysis used genome-wide SNP genotypes for about three fifths of the roughly 700 donors, treating that subset as a discovery cohort. All discovery cohort repertoires had been generated using a single sequencing platform. HLA typing covered class I and class II loci at four-digit resolution. The number of donors typed differed by locus, with 629-630 for A, B, C, DRB1 and DQB1, more than 500 for DQA1, approximately 580 for DPA1, and approximately 470 for DPB1. Several DR-DQ haplotypes were handled as single units for association and clustering because linkage in the cohort was strong. Across some 400 genotyped donors of the cohort, an average of about 250,000 unique TCR beta nucleotide sequences per donor were sequenced, and approximately 19% of those sequences were non-productive. What the research found in general, with its limitations: According to a later analysis, TCR association rates differed among HLA loci, with DRB1 alleles showing the most associated TCRs and HLA-C alleles showing the fewest. Several of the top co-occurrence clusters appeared to be linked to parvovirus B19, influenza, CMV and Epstein-Barr virus, according to a later analysis. The sequencing pipeline was judged likely to have produced a cluster of highly shared sequence variants as a technical artifact. A later analysis found that most CMV-associated TCR beta chains appeared HLA-restricted, with HLA associations seemingly driven largely by CMV exposure. Correlated functional status among segregating V segments might reflect linkage disequilibrium, but an unknown experimental factor could not be ruled out. Compared with equally common non-associated chains, HLA-associated TCR beta chains in a later analysis were more clonally expanded and had lower generation probabilities. In vitro tests confirmed that a few of the cytomegalovirus-associated TCR beta chains recognize cytomegalovirus antigens. At a false discovery rate of 0.05, a later analysis linked 16,000 or so TCR beta sequences to specific HLA alleles. Some IMGT-functional V segments, including TRBV6-2 and TRBV6-3, could not be told apart with the 87-base-pair reads, so those segments were excluded. While some public TCRs were present in many individuals, most TCR sequences turned up only very rarely across donors. This cohort had only TCR beta chains sequenced, and the lack of alpha or paired-chain data limited which features could be detected. Broadly in line with IMGT annotations, most TCR beta V segments showed up in productive rearrangements about 87% or about 30% of the time in an earlier analysis of roughly 590 of the donors. A later genetic analysis reported fewer N-insertions in productive TCRs among donors in an Asian-associated ancestry cluster than the roughly 670-donor mean. In both the original and validation cohorts, the classifier was reported to diagnose cytomegalovirus status with high specificity and sensitivity. The authors suggested that the approach could potentially be generalized to other disease states and immunological phenotypes. V-gene and J-gene trimming of TCR beta chains was associated with a missense DCLRE1C variant in a later genetic analysis, and the association was replicated in an independent cohort. Sequencing depth was assumed to be roughly uniform across donors in the presence/absence analyses, though that assumption may not hold. When HLA alleles, especially DR and DQ, strongly co-occurred, attributing TCR associations to individual alleles was difficult. Because some donors lacked HLA typing at each locus, the association tests relied only on the typed subset. Because counts were too low, about 15 rarely observed V segments, including chromosome 9 orphons, were left out of the earlier analysis of some 600 of the donors. The only immune exposure information available for the cohort was CMV serostatus. In the study, approximately 150 TCR beta chains were listed as associated with cytomegalovirus. A further reported finding was that TCR beta sequences accurately predicted the HLA-A and HLA-B alleles for most subjects in the first cohort.

In total, just over 650 healthy bone marrow donors made up the cohort. At the time of sampling, all cohort members were nominally healthy, though unrecorded immune exposures were likely present. The donor was CMV seropositive and was included in the group of 250 to 350 seropositive cohort members. A peripheral blood sample was provided by each donor, and peripheral blood mononuclear cells were used for TCR beta sequencing. The Qiagen DNeasy Blood Extraction Kit was used to extract genomic DNA from the blood cell samples. Library preparation was by the immunoSEQ multiplex PCR assay. A mixture of 60 forward primers for TCR Vbeta segments and 13 reverse primers for TCR Jbeta segments was used in the multiplex PCR. Amplification of the CDR3 region of rearranged TCR beta genes was performed with a multiplex PCR assay on genomic DNA. The Illumina HiSeq System was used to sequence the amplified TCR beta libraries as 87-base-pair reads. The original methods were these. In a later analysis, 80 million or so unique TCR beta chains were counted across the approximately 670 repertoires, and roughly 10 million of these chains were shared by at least two donors. Raw reads were error-corrected and collapsed into unique sequences by a nearest-neighbor algorithm in which closely related sequences were merged to remove PCR and sequencing errors. Alignment of CDR3 sequences to IMGT reference sequences was used to assign V, D and J gene segments. Each retained sequence needed at least a six-nucleotide match to both a V gene segment and a J gene segment. Rearrangements were called productive when the CDR3 lacked stop codons and stayed in frame with V and J; all others were non-productive. Following IMGT convention, CDR3 was defined as the stretch from the second conserved V-encoded cysteine up to the conserved J-encoded phenylalanine. Sequences without an unambiguous match to a single V gene segment were excluded from the earlier analysis of about 640 of the donors. An earlier analysis of a few hundred of the donors classified V segments as functional when productive rearrangements were above 56.7% and as segregating when the standard deviation between donors was above 5%. A statistical classification framework was built to diagnose cytomegalovirus status from the catalog of TCR beta chain sequences. A later analysis assigned V and J genes by comparing TCR nucleotide sequences with IMGT/GENE-DB human TR gene sequences. The TCRdist pipeline was used in a later analysis to assign CDR3 sequences and most-parsimonious VDJ recombination scenarios. In a later analysis, each TCR beta chain was defined by its CDR3 amino acid sequence together with its V-gene family, and reads lacking a unique V-gene family were excluded. To address suspected cross-contamination and a sequencing artifact, a later analysis removed roughly 580 highly shared, low-generation-probability nucleotide sequences. A later analysis calculated a clonal expansion index for each public chain from normalized within-repertoire ranks of inferred template counts. A later analysis computed generation probabilities with a VDJ recombination model fitted to out-of-frame rearrangements, and checked the results against IGoR. Hypergeometric tests were used in a later analysis to score TCR-TCR, TCR-HLA and TCR-CMV co-occurrence, with a repertoire-size bias correction applied to the TCR pairs. To estimate false discovery rates, a later analysis permuted the HLA or CMV assignments 20 times. In a later analysis, co-occurring TCRs were grouped with DBSCAN, and TCRdist sequence similarity was added when clustering was performed within HLA-allele-positive subsets. Co-occurrence clustering excluded repertoires with fewer than 30,000 or more than 120,000 public chains, plus five with anomalous nucleotide sharing. TCRdb obtained this table from immuneACCESS and retained in-frame rearrangements with V and J assigned. These tables miss some clones; where compared with another copy, unresolved V genes account for less than half of the shortfall, and the remainder is unexplained. That table furnishes V, J and clone size, whereas the DNA furnished D and trimming. The sample profile shows some 110,000 clones; approximately 79% of them were found once. Approximately 16% of the sample is held by the ten biggest clonotypes.

V loses 7 bases at its end and J loses 4 bases; junction bases beyond the gene matches: 9. The CDR1 and CDR2 encoded by the germline V gene are SGHTA and FQGNSA. Including cysteine and phenylalanine, the CDR3 has 15 amino acids. The read is trimmed to its CDR3 DNA, 45 bases read in frame from base 1. The sequence was obtained from a man aged 50-59 years in good health and CMV-seropositive. Sequencing input: PBMCs. Recombination linked TRBV7-2 to TRBJ2-3, with 9 bases aligning to TRBD2. The DNA reads TGTGCCAGCACCTCCGGCGGGAGGGCCTCAGATACGCAGTATTTT. Its amino acids are CASTSGGRASDTQYF.